These T cell receptor beta chains were read from a single sample in a study of CD8 T cells in ankylosing spondylitis. TCRdb re-called the 5' RACE reads through MiXCR, storing one row per CDR3 protein. The table records approximately 540,000 distinct CDR3 sequences, roughly an eighth of them present only once. Sequencing used blood, either unsorted or a sorted T cell fraction (not recorded which). These receptors all come from a male donor with ankylosing spondylitis. The CDR3 runs from the conserved cysteine through the conserved F or W. A D gene is named only where the DNA matches it firmly. Only part of the rows carry a size: once, few, many, or a class if the clone is expanded.

J: TRBJ1-2; size: few; V: TRBV7-2; length: 15; D: -; CDR3: CASSRPDGGLGGYTF; DNA: TGTGCCAGCAGCCGTCCCGACGGGGGGCTTGGTGGCTACACCTTC
J: TRBJ1-5; size: -; V: TRBV12-3/TRBV12-4; length: 15; D: -; CDR3: CASSLGGWNNQPQHF; DNA: TGTGCCAGCAGTTTGGGTGGGTGGAACAATCAGCCCCAGCATTTT
J: TRBJ2-3; size: -; V: TRBV27; length: 14; D: TRBD1; CDR3: CASSFDRALDTQYF; DNA: TGTGCCAGCAGTTTCGACAGGGCCTTAGATACGCAGTATTTT
J: TRBJ1-4; size: few; V: TRBV12-3/TRBV12-4; length: 16; D: -; CDR3: CASTEEKGARMKNCFF; DNA: -
J: TRBJ2-1; size: few; V: TRBV20-1; length: 16; D: TRBD2; CDR3: CSARDAGEVSYNEQFF; DNA: TGCAGTGCTAGAGACGCGGGAGAGGTTAGTTACAATGAGCAGTTCTTC
J: TRBJ2-7; size: -; V: TRBV6-1; length: 15; D: TRBD1; CDR3: CASRRPGQGYGEQYF; DNA: TGTGCCAGCAGGCGCCCGGGACAGGGCTATGGCGAGCAGTACTTC
J: TRBJ2-1; size: many; V: TRBV24-1; length: 17; D: TRBD1; CDR3: CATSDPRTGKSYNEQFF; DNA: TGTGCCACCAGTGACCCTAGGACAGGGAAGTCCTACAATGAGCAGTTCTTC
J: TRBJ2-5; size: many; V: TRBV27; length: 18; D: -; CDR3: CASSLSNRWGTGQETQYF; DNA: TGTGCCAGCAGTTTATCTAATCGTTGGGGAACGGGGCAAGAGACCCAGTACTTC
J: TRBJ2-7; size: many; V: TRBV20-1; length: 13; D: TRBD2; CDR3: CSARDYRSYEQYF; DNA: TGCAGTGCCCGGGACTACCGCTCCTACGAGCAGTACTTC
J: TRBJ1-4; size: -; V: TRBV20-1; length: 13; D: -; CDR3: CSAPDGTNEKLFF; DNA: TGCAGTGCCCCGGACGGAACTAATGAAAAACTGTTTTTT
J: TRBJ1-1; size: few; V: TRBV27; length: 15; D: TRBD1; CDR3: CASSSTGQGYTEAFF; DNA: TGTGCCAGCAGTTCCACGGGACAGGGCTACACTGAAGCTTTCTTT
J: TRBJ1-4; size: few; V: TRBV15; length: 14; D: -; CDR3: CATSRVRNNEKLFF; DNA: TGTGCCACCAGCAGAGTCCGGAATAATGAAAAACTGTTTTTT
J: TRBJ2-3; size: few; V: TRBV7-2; length: 16; D: TRBD2; CDR3: CASSFTAGVGTDTQYF; DNA: TGTGCCAGCAGCTTCACAGCGGGAGTGGGCACAGATACGCAGTATTTT
J: TRBJ2-5; size: few; V: TRBV7-2; length: 13; D: -; CDR3: CASRRSAGETQYF; DNA: TGTGCCAGTCGGAGGTCTGCAGGAGAGACCCAGTACTTC
J: TRBJ2-1; size: few; V: TRBV5-1; length: 12; D: -; CDR3: CASSRPANEQFF; DNA: TGCGCCAGCAGCCGCCCCGCAAATGAGCAGTTCTTC
J: TRBJ1-4; size: many; V: TRBV29-1; length: 13; D: -; CDR3: CSVWTSVGEKLFF; DNA: TGCAGCGTTTGGACCTCCGTGGGGGAAAAACTGTTTTTT
J: TRBJ2-2; size: few; V: TRBV5-1; length: 17; D: TRBD2; CDR3: CASTNRREYGDTGELFF; DNA: TGCGCCAGTACGAATCGGCGGGAGTACGGGGACACCGGGGAGCTGTTTTTT
J: TRBJ1-5; size: many; V: TRBV3-1; length: 18; D: TRBD1; CDR3: CASSPSWTGALSNQPQHF; DNA: TGTGCCAGCAGCCCATCGTGGACAGGGGCGTTAAGCAATCAGCCCCAGCATTTT
J: TRBJ1-1; size: -; V: TRBV13; length: 13; D: -; CDR3: CASSLVGGNEAFF; DNA: TGTGCCAGCAGCTTAGTCGGGGGTAACGAAGCTTTCTTT
J: TRBJ2-2; size: -; V: TRBV5-1; length: 15; D: TRBD1; CDR3: CASSHGQGGTGELFF; DNA: TGCGCCAGCAGCCACGGACAGGGGGGCACCGGGGAGCTGTTTTTT
J: TRBJ2-3; size: few; V: TRBV14; length: 13; D: -; CDR3: CASSQPGEDTQYF; DNA: TGTGCCAGCAGCCAACCGGGTGAAGATACGCAGTATTTT
J: TRBJ1-1; size: -; V: TRBV6-5; length: 12; D: -; CDR3: CASGRGDTEAFF; DNA: TGTGCCAGCGGGCGTGGGGACACTGAAGCTTTCTTT
J: TRBJ2-1; size: -; V: TRBV12-3/TRBV12-4; length: 15; D: -; CDR3: CASGRGGSSYNEQFF; DNA: TGTGCCAGCGGACGAGGGGGTAGCTCCTACAATGAGCAGTTCTTC
J: TRBJ2-5; size: few; V: TRBV7-9; length: 16; D: TRBD2; CDR3: CASRKTLAGVGETQYF; DNA: TGTGCCAGCAGAAAGACCTTAGCGGGAGTTGGAGAGACCCAGTACTTC
J: TRBJ2-5; size: few; V: TRBV30; length: 13; D: -; CDR3: CAWSKASLETQYF; DNA: TGTGCCTGGAGCAAGGCTAGCCTCGAGACCCAGTACTTC
J: TRBJ2-3; size: few; V: TRBV12-3/TRBV12-4; length: 15; D: -; CDR3: CASSRQQSSTDTQYF; DNA: TGTGCCAGCAGTCGACAGCAGTCTAGCACAGATACGCAGTATTTT
J: TRBJ1-2; size: few; V: TRBV2; length: 13; D: TRBD1; CDR3: CASNLDRGNGYTF; DNA: TGTGCCAGCAACCTCGACAGGGGGAATGGCTACACCTTC
J: TRBJ1-1; size: few; V: TRBV5-1; length: 16; D: -; CDR3: CASSPVGGHMNTEAFF; DNA: TGCGCCAGCAGCCCTGTTGGGGGACACATGAACACTGAAGCTTTCTTT
J: TRBJ2-3; size: many; V: TRBV12-3/TRBV12-4; length: 16; D: TRBD2; CDR3: CASSLGLAGVTDTQYF; DNA: TGTGCCAGCAGTCTTGGACTAGCGGGAGTGACAGATACGCAGTATTTT
J: TRBJ1-3; size: many; V: TRBV12-3/TRBV12-4; length: 16; D: -; CDR3: CASSLPIPGRGNTIYF; DNA: TGTGCCAGCAGTTTACCTATTCCGGGACGAGGAAACACCATATATTTT
J: TRBJ2-5; size: -; V: TRBV11-3; length: 15; D: -; CDR3: CASSLGFRAQETQYF; DNA: TGTGCCAGCAGCTTAGGGTTCAGAGCCCAAGAGACCCAGTACTTC
J: TRBJ2-2; size: few; V: TRBV12-3/TRBV12-4; length: 16; D: -; CDR3: CASSGLGGNYPGELFF; DNA: TGTGCCAGCAGCGGCCTTGGGGGAAACTACCCCGGGGAGCTGTTTTTT
J: TRBJ1-2; size: few; V: TRBV12-3/TRBV12-4; length: 17; D: -; CDR3: CASSSPQGPSTNYGYTF; DNA: TGTGCCAGCAGTTCCCCTCAGGGGCCATCCACTAACTATGGCTACACCTTC
J: TRBJ1-4; size: -; V: TRBV10-3; length: 15; D: -; CDR3: CAISESDRHNEKLFF; DNA: TGTGCCATCAGTGAGTCAGACCGTCATAATGAAAAACTGTTTTTT
J: TRBJ1-2; size: -; V: TRBV20-1; length: 13; D: -; CDR3: CSAKGGPNYGYTF; DNA: TGCAGTGCCAAGGGAGGACCAAACTATGGCTACACCTTC
J: TRBJ2-5; size: few; V: TRBV7-9; length: 14; D: -; CDR3: CASSPSAGQETQYF; DNA: TGTGCCAGCAGCCCCTCAGCGGGCCAAGAGACCCAGTACTTC
J: TRBJ2-1; size: few; V: TRBV5-1; length: 15; D: TRBD1; CDR3: CASSPGRGRDNEQFF; DNA: TGCGCCAGCAGCCCCGGAAGGGGGCGGGACAATGAGCAGTTCTTC
J: TRBJ2-7; size: few; V: TRBV20-1; length: 12; D: TRBD2; CDR3: CSASSGSYEQYF; DNA: TGCAGTGCTTCTAGCGGGAGTTACGAGCAGTACTTC
J: TRBJ2-3; size: -; V: TRBV11-1; length: 14; D: -; CDR3: CASSLAIVSDTQYF; DNA: TGTGCCAGCAGCTTAGCGATCGTGTCAGATACGCAGTATTTT
J: TRBJ1-1; size: -; V: TRBV25-1; length: 16; D: TRBD1; CDR3: CASSAHTGGASFEAFF; DNA: TGTGCCAGCAGTGCCCACACAGGGGGCGCTTCTTTTGAAGCTTTCTTT
J: TRBJ1-4; size: few; V: TRBV3-1; length: 15; D: -; CDR3: CASSQYTGMYEKLFF; DNA: TGTGCCAGCAGCCAATATACAGGGATGTATGAAAAACTGTTTTTT
J: TRBJ1-1; size: few; V: TRBV12-3/TRBV12-4; length: 18; D: -; CDR3: CASSSNRDGELYDTEAFF; DNA: TGTGCCAGCAGCTCCAACCGGGACGGAGAATTATACGATACTGAAGCTTTCTTT
J: TRBJ1-3; size: -; V: TRBV3-1; length: 17; D: -; CDR3: CASSQGLGTGSGNTIYF; DNA: TGTGCCAGCAGCCAAGGTCTGGGGACCGGCTCTGGAAACACCATATATTTT
J: TRBJ2-5; size: few; V: TRBV6-1; length: 13; D: -; CDR3: CASGLRGQETQYF; DNA: TGTGCCAGCGGGCTTCGGGGACAAGAGACCCAGTACTTC
J: TRBJ2-1; size: -; V: TRBV20-1; length: 15; D: -; CDR3: CSARLRGSVGNEQFF; DNA: TGCAGTGCTAGACTAAGAGGGAGTGTCGGCAATGAGCAGTTCTTC